Sequencing of this T cell receptor beta chain was carried out in a study of human T cells and chemical hapten exposure. Each CDR3 protein gets one entry after TCRdb re-called the RACE reads with MiXCR. The sample lists 350,000 to 450,000 distinct CDR3 sequences, about 5.1% occurring once. Regarding time point: pre-sensitization, week 0. Treatment: therapeutic diphenylcyclopropenone sensitization with weekly scalp DPC. This clonotype was observed many times. The CDR3 extends over 13 amino acids. Germline loops: CDR1 MNHEY, CDR2 SMNVEV (reference sequence). V shed 5 bases and J shed 0 bases, with 7 bases lying between them.

This chain connects TRBV27 to TRBJ1-2; D not certain. Sample: whole blood, taken in connection with sensitization to the hapten diphenylcyclopropenone (DPC). The TCR sequence derives from a woman aged 50 to 60 with alopecia areata. Some clones in this sample may be carry-over from other donors' samples. The CDR3 sequence: CASSTLPNYGYTF. CDR3 bases: TGTGCCAGCAGTACCCTGCCTAACTATGGCTACACCTTC.